The next 25 T cell receptor beta chains were all read from a single sample in a study of CXCR3-negative and CXCR3-positive naive CD8 T cells. Study-wide results and limits: TRB CDR3s of CXCR3-positive naive cells were more hydrophobic than those of CXCR3-negative naive cells.

For these TCRs, the target antigens are not known. Via 5' RACE with UMI labels, TRB cDNA libraries were prepared. Reanalyzing the 5' RACE reads, TCRdb keeps one entry per CDR3 protein, without DNA. The sample holds about 150,000 distinct CDR3 sequences. Sequenced: naive CXCR3+ CD8+ T cells from blood. Subset: CD45RO-CCR7+CD27+CD95- naive CD8+ T cells expressing CXCR3 (TNR3+). The receptors here all came from a human donor in good health. Some clones in this sample may be carry-over from other donors' samples.

This rearrangement joins TRBV20-1 to TRBJ2-7; TCRdb indicates TRBD1, and absent DNA this call remains unverified. The CDR3 covers 15 residues. Germline-derived CDR1 and CDR2 are DFQATT and SNEGSKA (reference sequence). CDR3 amino acids: CSARPLVGQGQEQYF.

This chain connects TRBV27 to TRBJ2-7; TCRdb outputs TRBD1, but without DNA this stays unchecked. CDR1 and CDR2 (germline): MNHEY, SMNVEV (reference sequence). This CDR3 contains 15 residues. The CDR3 loop is CASSEETGGGYEQYF.

The chain links TRBV12-3 or TRBV12-4 to TRBJ2-3; the D call from TCRdb, TRBD1, cannot be confirmed without DNA. The CDR3 contains 15 residues. The CDR3 loop is CASSPKDRGPDTQYF.

The chain combines TRBV29-1 with TRBJ2-7. From germline, CDR1 is SQVTM and CDR2 ANQGSEA. The CDR3 contains 13 residues. CDR3 sequence reads: CSVEEGSSYEQYF.

The chain is built from TRBV9 and TRBJ2-5; as DNA is missing, the TRBD2 call by TCRdb cannot be tested. Germline lookup yields CDR1 SGDLS and CDR2 YYNGEE. The CDR3 extends over 15 amino acids. The chain's CDR3 is CASSVDGRGQETQYF.

V is TRBV4-2 and J is TRBJ1-1. Germline V gives CDR1 LGHNA, CDR2 YNFKEQ. The CDR3 loop spans 12 amino acids. CDR3 protein: CASSHEDSEAFF.

J is TRBJ2-1 and V is TRBV5-1; TCRdb reports TRBD2, a call that lacks DNA to check it against. This CDR3 has 13 residues. Germline V CDR1 and CDR2: SGHRS, YFSETQ. The CDR3 loop is CASSTDYDNEQIF.

V and J are TRBV19 and TRBJ1-1. CDR3 size: 12 residues. In germline, CDR1 is LNHDA, CDR2 SQIVND (reference sequence). This CDR3 reads CASSDWRIKAFF.

This chain links TRBV29-1 with TRBJ2-7; TCRdb lists TRBD1, though no DNA is available to test this call. The CDR3 is 12 amino acids. Germline CDR1 reads SQVTM; CDR2 reads ANQGSEA. The CDR3 loop is CSALGTGREQYF.

V usage is TRBV6-6 and J usage is TRBJ2-5; checking the TCRdb D call of TRBD2 is not possible without DNA. The CDR3 runs 15 residues. Germline V gives CDR1 MNHNY, CDR2 SVGAGI (reference sequence). CDR3 region: CASSYGLAALETQYF.

The V call is TRBV20-1, the J call TRBJ2-7. CDR1 and CDR2 from the germline V gene are DFQATT and SNEGSKA (reference sequence). The CDR3 loop spans 14 amino acids. CDR3 region: CSAISTGFLYEQYF.

The rearrangement joins TRBV6-2 or TRBV6-3 to TRBJ1-1; TCRdb proposes TRBD1, but this gene call is untestable without DNA. The CDR3 covers 14 residues. Looked up from germline, CDR1 is MNHEY and CDR2 is SVGEGT. The CDR3 reads CASSRPTGNTEAFF.

V usage is TRBV29-1 and J usage is TRBJ2-2; lacking DNA, the TRBD1 call made by TCRdb goes unchecked. The CDR3 has 16 residues. Germline-derived CDR1 and CDR2 are SQVTM and ANQGSEA. CDR3 protein: CSVEGTRDHPTGELFF.

The chain carries TRBV7-6 and TRBJ2-5; the D call of TRBD1 rests on TCRdb alone, since no DNA is present to check it. This CDR3 has 15 amino acids. CDR1 and CDR2 from the germline V gene are SGHVS and FNYEAQ. CDR3 protein: CASTGTVSLQETQYF.

The V gene is TRBV4-3, the J gene TRBJ1-2; TCRdb reports TRBD1, a call that lacks DNA to check it against. Looked up from germline, CDR1 is LGHNA and CDR2 is YSLEER. The CDR3 contains 15 residues. The CDR3 here is CASSQDSGGLYGYTF.

The rearrangement uses TRBV7-6 and TRBJ1-1; with no DNA, the TCRdb D assignment of TRBD1 cannot be verified. Germline V gives CDR1 SGHVS, CDR2 FNYEAQ. The CDR3 contains 15 residues. CDR3: CASSLGGGRRTEAFF. The variable domain in full, with the rest retrieved from reference TRBV7-6 and TRBJ1-1, is GAGVSQSPRYKVTKRGQDVALRCDPISGHVSLYWYRQALGQGPEFLTYFNYEAQQDKSGLPNDRFSAERPEGSISTLTIQRTEQRDSAMYRCASSLGGGRRTEAFFGQGTRLTVV.

The V and J genes are TRBV29-1 and TRBJ2-7; absent DNA, TCRdb's TRBD1 call cannot be checked. Germline CDR1 SQVTM, CDR2 ANQGSEA. This CDR3 has 14 amino acids. CDR3 loop: CSVTGTEITYEQYF.

The gene calls are TRBV29-1 and TRBJ2-1; lacking DNA, the TRBD1 call made by TCRdb goes unchecked. Per the germline V gene, CDR1 is SQVTM and CDR2 is ANQGSEA. The CDR3 is made up of 15 amino acids. CDR3 loop: CSVEDLGREGNEQFF.

The chain is built from TRBV28 and TRBJ1-1; TCRdb names TRBD1, which stays unverified in the absence of DNA. Germline V gene data show CDR1 as MDHEN and CDR2 as SYDVKM. The CDR3 is 14 amino acids. CDR3 amino acids: CASSFYRDGTEAFF.

The genes are TRBV5-5 and TRBJ2-3; there is no DNA to check the TCRdb D call of TRBD1. Per the germline V gene, CDR1 is SGHKS and CDR2 is YYEKEE (reference sequence). This CDR3 has 18 amino acids. The CDR3 sequence is CASSLGLVGQGLGDTQYF.

The V call is TRBV28, the J call TRBJ2-7. The CDR3 length is 14 residues. The V gene's germline CDR1 is MDHEN and CDR2 SYDVKM. The CDR3 spells CASSLFRMVNEQYF.

V is TRBV3-1 and J is TRBJ2-7; TCRdb gives TRBD2 as the D gene, but with no DNA this cannot be confirmed. The germline V gene has CDR1 LGHDT and CDR2 YNNKEL (reference sequence). CDR3 length: 17 residues. The CDR3 loop reads CASSQDPTGGRSYEQYF.

The chain combines TRBV4-1 with TRBJ2-5; TCRdb's D call of TRBD1 is untestable without DNA. The CDR3 is made up of 15 amino acids. The germline gives CDR1 MGHRA, CDR2 YSYEKL. The CDR3 sequence is CASSQEGRGYETQYF.

V gene TRBV7-7 combines with J gene TRBJ2-1; TCRdb lists TRBD1, though no DNA is available to test this call. The CDR3 runs 15 residues. The V gene's germline CDR1 is SSHAT and CDR2 FNYEAQ (reference sequence). CDR3 in amino acids: CASSLDRYSYNEQFF.

The chain joins TRBV11-1 to TRBJ1-1. The CDR3 consists of 11 residues. Germline V gives CDR1 SGHAT, CDR2 FQDESV (reference sequence). This CDR3 is CASSFGSEAFF.